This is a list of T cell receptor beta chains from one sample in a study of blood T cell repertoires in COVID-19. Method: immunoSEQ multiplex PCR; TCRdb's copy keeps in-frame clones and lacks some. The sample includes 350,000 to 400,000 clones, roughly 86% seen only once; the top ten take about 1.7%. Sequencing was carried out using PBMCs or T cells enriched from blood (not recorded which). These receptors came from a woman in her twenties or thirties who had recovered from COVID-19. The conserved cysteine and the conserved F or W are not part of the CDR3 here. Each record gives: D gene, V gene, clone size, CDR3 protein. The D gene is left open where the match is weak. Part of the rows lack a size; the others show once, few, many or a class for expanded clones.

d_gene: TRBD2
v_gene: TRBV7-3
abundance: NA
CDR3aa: ASSLNPLTSGEQY

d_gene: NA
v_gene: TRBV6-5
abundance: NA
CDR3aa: ASRSRTAGVEKLF

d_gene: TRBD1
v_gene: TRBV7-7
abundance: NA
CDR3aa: ASSLVPQGVGSNEQF

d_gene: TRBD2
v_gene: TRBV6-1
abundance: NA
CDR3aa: ASSEATSGFYNEQF

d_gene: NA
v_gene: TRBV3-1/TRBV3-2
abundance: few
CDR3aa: ASSLAGGRTEAF

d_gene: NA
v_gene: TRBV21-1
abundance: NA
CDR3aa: ASSKSSGEYEDTQY

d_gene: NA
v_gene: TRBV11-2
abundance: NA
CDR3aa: ASSPLGTPGTQY

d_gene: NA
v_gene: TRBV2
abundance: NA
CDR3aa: ASSVGRVMTGELF

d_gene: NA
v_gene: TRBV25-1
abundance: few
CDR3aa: ASSEGGRANTGELF

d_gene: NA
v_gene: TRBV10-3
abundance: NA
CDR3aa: AISGRGSTSGNTIY

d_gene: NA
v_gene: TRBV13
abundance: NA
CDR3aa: ASSPSPRESSSP

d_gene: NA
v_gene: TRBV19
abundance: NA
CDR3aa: ASKYWNTEAF

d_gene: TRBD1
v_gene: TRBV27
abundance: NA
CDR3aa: ASSSQGDEQF

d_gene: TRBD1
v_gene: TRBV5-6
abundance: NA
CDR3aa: ASYRGRGETQY

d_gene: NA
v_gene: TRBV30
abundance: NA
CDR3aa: AWRGLRAEAF

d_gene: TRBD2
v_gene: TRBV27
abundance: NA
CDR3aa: ASSTSGTSGTYEQY

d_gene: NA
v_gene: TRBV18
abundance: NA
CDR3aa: ASSSVYGEMDTQY

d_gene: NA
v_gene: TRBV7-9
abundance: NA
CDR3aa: ASRPGKVESTEAF

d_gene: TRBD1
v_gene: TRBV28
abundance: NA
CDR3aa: ASSLTGGAGDYGYT

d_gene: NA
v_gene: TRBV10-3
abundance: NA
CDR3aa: AISESDRHSYNEQF

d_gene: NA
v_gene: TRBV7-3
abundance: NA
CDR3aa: ASSVQQGKGYT

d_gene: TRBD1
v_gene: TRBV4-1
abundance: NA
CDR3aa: ASSQDTGGAYGYT

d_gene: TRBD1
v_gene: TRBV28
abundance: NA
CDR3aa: ASTLGTATDTQY

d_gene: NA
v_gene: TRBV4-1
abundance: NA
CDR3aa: ASSPHKNRANNYGYT

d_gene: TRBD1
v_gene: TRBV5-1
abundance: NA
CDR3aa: ASSLVPGQGNYGYT

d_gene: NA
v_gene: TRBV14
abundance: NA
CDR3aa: ASSQERRVGYT

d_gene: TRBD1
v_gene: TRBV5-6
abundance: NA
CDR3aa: ASSFRDRVLHEQF

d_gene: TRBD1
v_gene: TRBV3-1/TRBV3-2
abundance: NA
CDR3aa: ASSHLSRDSGNTIY

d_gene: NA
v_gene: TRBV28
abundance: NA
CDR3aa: ASSFVNYGYT

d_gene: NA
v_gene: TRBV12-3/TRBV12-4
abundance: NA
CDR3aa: ASSLHPPGTQY

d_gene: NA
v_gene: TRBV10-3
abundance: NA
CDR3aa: AISESIGNSYEQY

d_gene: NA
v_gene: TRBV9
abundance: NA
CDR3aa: ASSAPTRGRTDTQY

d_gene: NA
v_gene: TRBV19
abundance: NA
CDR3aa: ASNQQGLHTEAF

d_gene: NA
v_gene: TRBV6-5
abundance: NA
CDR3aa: ASSSATRVNSPLH

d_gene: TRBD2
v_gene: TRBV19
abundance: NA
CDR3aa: ASSPRFSGGRTDTQY

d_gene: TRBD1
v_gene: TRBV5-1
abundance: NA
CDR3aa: ASRVRGQTNEKLF